This TCR beta chain appears in the sequencing data of a study of blood T cell repertoires in COVID-19. As for the study in general: Sources were T cells, B-cell-depleted T cells, or PBMCs; the material itself was cDNA or gDNA.

The length of the CDR3 is 16 residues. The germline V gene has CDR1 LGHDT and CDR2 YNNKEL (reference sequence). V lost 0 bases to trimming and J lost 2 bases, with 13 bases between them. This clone was counted once. Per the authors' pipeline: For nucleated cells, counts were estimated from reference gene primer amplification. Here immunoSEQ multiplex PCR was the method, and the copy in TCRdb shows in-frame clones only, minus some. D and trimming were read from the DNA, whereas the V and J calls and clone size are those reported in that table. The table includes 200,000 to 250,000 clones, 85% detected once. Participants were placed into cohorts based on the clinical history they reported. What the recovered Cohort 3 donors had was two negative PCRs, clearance, or symptom resolution.

This receptor was taken from a man aged 35-49 years who had recovered from COVID-19. The sample taken for sequencing was PBMCs or T cells enriched from blood (not recorded which). The rearrangement uses TRBV3-1 (or the pseudogene TRBV3-2) and TRBJ2-5; D call uncertain. For the CDR3, the DNA is TGTGCCAGCAGCCAAGATCCTCTCCTAGTTCAAGAGACCCAGTACTTC. It specifies CASSQDPLLVQETQYF.